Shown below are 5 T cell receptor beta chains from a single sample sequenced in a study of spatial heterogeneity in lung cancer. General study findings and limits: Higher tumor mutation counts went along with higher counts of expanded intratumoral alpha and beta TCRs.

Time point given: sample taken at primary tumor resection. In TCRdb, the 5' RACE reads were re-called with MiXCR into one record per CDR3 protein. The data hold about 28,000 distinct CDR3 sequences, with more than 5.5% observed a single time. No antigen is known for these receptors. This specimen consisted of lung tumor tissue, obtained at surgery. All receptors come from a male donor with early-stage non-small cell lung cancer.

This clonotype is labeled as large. This CDR3 reads CASSPPEWGEQFF. CDR3 DNA: TGTGCCAGCAGCCCCCCCGAGTGGGGTGAGCAGTTCTTC. This chain connects TRBV28 to TRBJ2-1; D is uncertain. The CDR3 spans 13 residues. Trimming removed 6 bases at V and 9 bases at J, with 15 bases between. From germline, CDR1 is MDHEN and CDR2 SYDVKM.

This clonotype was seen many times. The DNA for the CDR3 is TGCAGTGTAGGGGGACAGGCGAATCAGCCCCAGCATTTT. Encoded protein: CSVGGQANQPQHF. This chain connects TRBV20-1 to TRBJ1-5, with 8 bases aligning to TRBD1. V shed 7 bases and J 4 bases; nucleotides not matched to a gene: 6. Per the germline V gene, CDR1 is DFQATT and CDR2 is SNEGSKA (reference sequence). This CDR3 has 13 amino acids.

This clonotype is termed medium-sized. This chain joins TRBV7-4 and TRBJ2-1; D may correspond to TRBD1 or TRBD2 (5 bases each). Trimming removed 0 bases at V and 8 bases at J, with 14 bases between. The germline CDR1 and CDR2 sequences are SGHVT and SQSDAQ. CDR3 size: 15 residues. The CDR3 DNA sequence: TGTGCCAGCAGCTTAGCGGGGGTGCAAGTCTATGAGCAGTTCTTC. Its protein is CASSLAGVQVYEQFF.

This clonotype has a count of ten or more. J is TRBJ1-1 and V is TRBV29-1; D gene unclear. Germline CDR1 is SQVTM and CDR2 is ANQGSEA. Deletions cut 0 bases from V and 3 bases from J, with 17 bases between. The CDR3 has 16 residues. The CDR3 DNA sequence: TGCAGCGTTGAAGATGAGGCAGGCAGAGGGTACACTGAAGCTTTCTTT. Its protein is CSVEDEAGRGYTEAFF.

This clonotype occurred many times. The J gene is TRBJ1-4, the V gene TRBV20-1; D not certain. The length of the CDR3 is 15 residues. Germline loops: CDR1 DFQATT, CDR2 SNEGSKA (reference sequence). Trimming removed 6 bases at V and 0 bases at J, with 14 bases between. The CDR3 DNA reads TGCAGTGCCAAGGAGGGCGCAGCAACTAATGAAAAACTGTTTTTT. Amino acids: CSAKEGAATNEKLFF.